The sequence of this T cell receptor beta chain was determined in a study of shared clonotypes between healthy human individuals. A roughly 200 ng quantity of DNA, around 30,000 T cell genomes, went into the sorted-subset replicate PCRs. TCRdb's copy holds only in-frame clones and misses some; the assay was immunoSEQ multiplex PCR. The sample has roughly 2.5 million clones; just over 90% are singletons. This clone was detected a few times. The receptor was isolated from a man in his late teens or twenties in good health. Sequenced sample: naive CD4+ T cells sorted from blood. The sample's subset: CD45RA+ positively selected.

The CDR3 nucleotides read TGTGCCAGCAGATCCTTAAACACTGAAGCTTTCTTT. Its translation: CASRSLNTEAFF. This sequence joins TRBV6-1 and TRBJ1-1; D is ambiguous. The germline V gene has CDR1 MNHNS and CDR2 SASEGT. The CDR3 runs 12 residues. V lost 6 bases to trimming and J lost 2 bases, with 7 bases between them.